This entry lists 10 T cell receptor beta chains sequenced from one sample in a study of cytomegalovirus exposure and HLA in healthy donors. Libraries were prepared by immunoSEQ multiplex PCR; TCRdb keeps only in-frame clonotypes and omits some of them. The table has roughly 130,000 clones, more than 70% seen once. Sequenced sample: PBMCs. These receptors were taken from a man aged 30-40 years in good health and CMV-seronegative.

The V call is TRBV5-4, the J call TRBJ1-3; a weak D match, TRBD1 (6 bases). There are 15 residues in the CDR3. Trimming took off 0 bases at V and 2 bases at J, with 9 bases between the two ends. Germline V CDR1 and CDR2: SGHNT, YYREEE (reference sequence). CDR3 sequence reads: CASSLEWGPGNTIYF. The CDR3 DNA reads as TGTGCCAGCAGCTTGGAATGGGGGCCTGGAAACACCATATATTTT.

The chain has TRBV27 and TRBJ2-1, with D unresolved. Germline CDR1 and CDR2: MNHEY and SMNVEV (reference sequence). The V end lost 6 bases, the J end lost 8 bases, and 8 bases lay between the germline ends. The CDR3 loop spans 11 amino acids. CDR3 sequence (DNA): TGTGCCAGCAGCTGGAGAGATGAGCAGTTCTTC. Translation: CASSWRDEQFF.

This clone appeared a few times. CDR3 coding DNA: TGCGCCAGCAGCTTGGGGCAGGGGAAGAGCACAGATACGCAGTATTTT. Translated: CASSLGQGKSTDTQYF. The chain recombines TRBV5-1 with TRBJ2-3; perhaps TRBD1 as D (6 bases). This CDR3 has 16 amino acids. Germline loops: CDR1 SGHRS, CDR2 YFSETQ. V lost 0 bases to trimming and J lost 0 bases, with 11 bases between them.

The rearrangement joins TRBV4-3 to TRBJ1-5; a weak D match, TRBD1 (6 bases). The germline V gene encodes CDR1 LGHNA and CDR2 YSLEER. V lost 4 bases and J lost 9, with 13 bases in between. The CDR3 is 13 amino acids. The CDR3 DNA reads as TGCGCCAGCAGCCCGCGACAGGACCTGCCCCAGCATTTT. Amino acids: CASSPRQDLPQHF.

Comment on this clone: One end of the junction varies from germline; a read error may be responsible. J is TRBJ1-1 and V is TRBV7-2, with a possible D match to TRBD1 (5 bases). CDR1 is SGHTA and CDR2 is FQGNSA in the germline V gene. The CDR3 extends over 14 amino acids. The CDR3: CASSLEILGDGGSF. Written as DNA, the CDR3 is TGTGCCAGCAGCTTAGAGATTTTGGGAGACGGGGGGTCCTTT.

This rearrangement joins TRBV4-2 to TRBJ2-7, with 8 bases identical to TRBD2. The CDR3 is made up of 17 amino acids. The germline V gene encodes CDR1 LGHNA and CDR2 YNFKEQ. The V segment lost 2 bases and the J segment 4 bases; nucleotides outside the gene matches: 13. CDR3 residues: CASSQQEAPGLVYEQYF. The DNA for the CDR3 is TGTGCCAGCAGCCAACAGGAAGCTCCGGGACTAGTGTACGAGCAGTACTTC.

V is TRBV19 and J is TRBJ2-1; 12 bases are a match to TRBD2. Losses at the gene ends were 8 bases for V and 0 bases for J; bases not matched to a gene: 2. The CDR3 runs 15 residues. Germline assignment: CDR1 LNHDA and CDR2 SQIVND (reference sequence). Here the CDR3 reads CASRTSGTSYNEQFF. The CDR3 DNA follows: TGTGCCAGTCGGACTAGCGGGACCTCCTACAATGAGCAGTTCTTC.

This chain links TRBV10-2 with TRBJ1-5, with 7 bases fitting TRBD1. V dropped 6 bases and J dropped 2; count of bases not matched to a gene: 7. Germline lookup yields CDR1 WSHSY and CDR2 SAAADI. CDR3 length equals 15 residues. The CDR3 sequence is CASSMGQSGNQPQHF. DNA of the CDR3: TGCGCCAGCAGCATGGGACAGTCTGGCAATCAGCCCCAGCATTTT.

This chain connects TRBV10-2 to TRBJ2-1; D might be TRBD2 (5 bases). This CDR3 is 14 amino acids long. Germline values: CDR1 WSHSY, CDR2 SAAADI. Trimming cost V 3 bases and J 8 bases, with 14 bases left between them. CDR3 loop: CASSDSRGWDEQFF. The CDR3 DNA is TGCGCCAGCAGTGACAGTCGGGGTTGGGATGAGCAGTTCTTC.

The V call is TRBV30, the J call TRBJ2-3; 9 bases are a match to TRBD2. Germline CDR1 GTSNPN, CDR2 SVGIG (reference sequence). This CDR3 region has 16 residues. With 4 bases clipped from V and 5 bases from J, the junction kept 13 bases outside the gene matches. The CDR3 DNA follows: TGTGCCTGGACTAAGTTAGAGGCGGGAGGGATAGATACGCAGTATTTT. Translation gives CAWTKLEAGGIDTQYF.